This T cell receptor (beta chain) is from a study of STAT5B mutations in CD4+ large granular lymphocyte leukemia. Study at large: Healthy donors showed HLA-associated enrichment of the CDR3 'QG' motif.

Note on this clone: No antigen is known for it.

TCRdb keeps only in-frame clones here, not all; method: immunoSEQ multiplex PCR. The sample holds 40,000 to 50,000 clones, about 86% seen once. The study, taken as a whole, reports: No patients shared main leukemic clonotypes, though around 27% appeared at low frequency elsewhere. TRBV06-family usage was enriched in top patient clones (8/27) versus controls (2/35). Patient CD4-sorted repertoires looked more clonal than healthy CD4+ repertoires, even without putative leukemic clones.

V gave up 8 bases and J gave up 2 bases; unmatched junction bases: 9. Germline V gives CDR1 MNHNS, CDR2 SASEGT. The CDR3 extends over 14 amino acids. J is TRBJ2-7 and V is TRBV6-1; 7 bases are shared with TRBD1. Sequenced material: CD4+ T cells from blood buffy coats. This TCR was recovered from a human donor in good health. In DNA, the CDR3 is TGTGCCAGCGTCCGGGACAGACTAACCTACGAGCAGTACTTC. As protein: CASVRDRLTYEQYF.